This T cell receptor (beta chain) was found in a study of technical replicates of blood from several donors. The CDR3 extends over 13 amino acids. In germline, CDR1 is SGHNT, CDR2 YENEEA. Trimming took 5 bases from V and 6 from J, leaving 13 bases between them. The protocol was immunoSEQ multiplex PCR, while the TCRdb copy is restricted to in-frame clones and leaves out a portion. The sample has over 70,000 clones, roughly 96% seen once; the top ten hold 0.2% to 0.25%. The material sequenced was T cells isolated from PBMCs. This sequence originates from a human donor in good health. The J gene is TRBJ1-2, the V gene TRBV11-3, with D possibly being TRBD1 (5 bases). CDR3 loop: CASSLRQSHGYTF. The CDR3 DNA is TGTGCCAGCAGCCTAAGACAGAGTCATGGCTACACCTTC. Together with reference TRBV11-3 and TRBJ1-2, the CDR3 gives the full variable domain: EAGVVQSPRYKIIEKKQPVAFWCNPISGHNTLYWYLQNLGQGPELLIRYENEEAVDDSQLPKDRFSAERLKGVDSTLKIQPAELGDSAVYLCASSLRQSHGYTFGSGTRLTVV.